These 5 T cell receptor beta chains came from one sample sequenced in a study of T cells in Graves' hyperthyroidism and ophthalmopathy. Regions amplified from RNA transcripts were the TCR beta CDR3 regions. A set of HTBI primers served as the primers for a first-round RT-PCR of the TCR CDR3. TCRdb processed the multiplex PCR reads anew with MiXCR; each CDR3 protein has one entry. This table holds about 560,000 distinct CDR3 sequences, roughly 50% found once. Sequenced: peripheral blood or thyroid tissue (not recorded which). The receptors come from a woman under 30 with Graves' hyperthyroidism.

This clonotype was counted a single time. V usage is TRBV19 and J usage is TRBJ1-6, with TRBD1 matching 7 bases. Germline V gives CDR1 LNHDA, CDR2 SQIVND (reference sequence). CDR3 size: 15 residues. V shed 5 bases and J 4 bases; nucleotides not matched to a gene: 5. The CDR3 region is CASSLAGQYNSPLHF. In nucleotides, the CDR3 is TGTGCCAGTAGTCTGGCGGGACAGTATAATTCACCCCTCCACTTT.

This clonotype appeared a single time. J is TRBJ1-1 and V is TRBV10-3; 7 bases are a match to TRBD1. V shed 3 bases and J 0 bases; nucleotides not matched to a gene: 16. Germline assignment: CDR1 ENHRY and CDR2 SYGVKD. The CDR3 extends over 19 amino acids. CDR3 nucleotide sequence: TGTGCCATCAGTGAAGTGGGGGTCCGGACAGGAAACATGAACACTGAAGCTTTCTTT. Its translation is CAISEVGVRTGNMNTEAFF.

This rearrangement joins TRBV10-3 to TRBJ2-5; D possibly corresponds to TRBD1 (6 bases). The CDR3 contains 16 residues. Per germline, CDR1 ENHRY and CDR2 SYGVKD. V was cut by 10 bases and J by 3 bases, with 24 bases left in between. The CDR3 sequence is CASSQQSGTPKETQYF. The CDR3 DNA reads as TGTGCCAGCTCACAACAGTCCGGGACACCTAAAGAGACCCAGTACTTC.

V is TRBV5-1 and J is TRBJ1-1; TRBD1 might be the D (6 bases). Between the trimmed V and J ends, which lost 0 bases and 0 bases, there was a span of 12 bases. CDR1 is SGHRS and CDR2 is YFSETQ in the germline V gene. The CDR3 contains 16 residues. As DNA, the CDR3 is TGCGCCAGCAGCTTGGGTATGGGGGCAGTGAACACTGAAGCTTTCTTT. Its translation: CASSLGMGAVNTEAFF.

In DNA, the CDR3 is TGTGCCAGCACCCTGACAGACTACGAGCAGTACTTC. Translation: CASTLTDYEQYF. The gene calls are TRBV11-1 and TRBJ2-7; a possible D gene is TRBD1 (5 bases). V was trimmed by 7 bases and J by 3 bases, leaving 10 bases between them. This CDR3 region has 12 residues. Germline CDR1 is SGHAT and CDR2 is FQDESV (reference sequence). Looking up the rest from reference TRBV11-1 and TRBJ2-7 gives the full variable domain: EAEVAQSPRYKITEKSQAVAFWCDPISGHATLYWYRQILGQGPELLVQFQDESVVDDSQLPKDRFSAERLKGVDSTLKIQPAELGDSAMYLCASTLTDYEQYFGPGTRLTVT.